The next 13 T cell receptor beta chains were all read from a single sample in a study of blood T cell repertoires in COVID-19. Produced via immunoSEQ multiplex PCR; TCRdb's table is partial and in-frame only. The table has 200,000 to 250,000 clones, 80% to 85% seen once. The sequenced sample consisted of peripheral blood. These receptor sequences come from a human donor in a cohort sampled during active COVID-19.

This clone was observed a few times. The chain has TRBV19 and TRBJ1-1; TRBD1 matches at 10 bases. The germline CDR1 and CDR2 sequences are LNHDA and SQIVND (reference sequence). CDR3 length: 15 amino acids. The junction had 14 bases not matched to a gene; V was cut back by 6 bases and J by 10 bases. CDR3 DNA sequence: TGTGCCAGTAGAACCGGGACAGGGGAGGTATTGGGAGCTTTCTTT. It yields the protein CASRTGTGEVLGAFF.

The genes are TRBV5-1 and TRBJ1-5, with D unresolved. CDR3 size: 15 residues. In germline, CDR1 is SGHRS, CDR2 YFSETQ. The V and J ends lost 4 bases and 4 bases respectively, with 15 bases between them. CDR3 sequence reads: CASSPQPGLNQPQHF. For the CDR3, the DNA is TGCGCCAGCAGCCCTCAACCCGGACTTAATCAGCCCCAGCATTTT.

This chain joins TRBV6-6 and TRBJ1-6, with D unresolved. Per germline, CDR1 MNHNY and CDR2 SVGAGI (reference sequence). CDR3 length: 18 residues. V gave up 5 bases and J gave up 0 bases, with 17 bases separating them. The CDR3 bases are TGTGCCAGCAGTCGAGTGACGGCCGGAGGCTCCTATAATTCACCCCTCCACTTT. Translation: CASSRVTAGGSYNSPLHF.

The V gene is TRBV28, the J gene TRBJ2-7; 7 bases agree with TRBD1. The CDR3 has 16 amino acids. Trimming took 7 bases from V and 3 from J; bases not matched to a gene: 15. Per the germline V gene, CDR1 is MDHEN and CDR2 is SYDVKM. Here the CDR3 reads CASNPRGGLIRYEQYF. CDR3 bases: TGTGCCAGCAATCCTAGAGGGGGCTTAATCCGCTACGAGCAGTACTTC.

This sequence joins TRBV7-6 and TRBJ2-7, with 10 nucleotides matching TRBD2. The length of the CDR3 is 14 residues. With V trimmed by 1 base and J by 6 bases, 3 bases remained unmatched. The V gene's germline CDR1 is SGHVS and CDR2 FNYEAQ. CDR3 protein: CASSLGLAGGEQYF. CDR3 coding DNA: TGTGCCAGCAGCTTAGGATTAGCGGGAGGCGAGCAGTACTTC.

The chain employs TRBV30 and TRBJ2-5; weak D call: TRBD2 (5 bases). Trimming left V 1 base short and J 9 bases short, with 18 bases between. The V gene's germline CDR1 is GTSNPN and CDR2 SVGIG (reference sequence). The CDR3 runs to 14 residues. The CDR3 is CAWSATRPPYAQYF. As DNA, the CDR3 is TGTGCCTGGAGTGCTACTAGGCCCCCTTACGCCCAGTACTTC.

The CDR3 bases are TGTGCCAGCTCAACGGGACAGGGGGGAGAGACCCAGTACTTC. Protein sequence: CASSTGQGGETQYF. The chain employs TRBV18 and TRBJ2-5, with 11 bases fitting TRBD1. The CDR3 spans 14 residues. V trimming: 5 bases; J trimming: 4 bases; junction bases outside the gene matches: 3. Germline CDR1 and CDR2: KGHSH and LQKENI.

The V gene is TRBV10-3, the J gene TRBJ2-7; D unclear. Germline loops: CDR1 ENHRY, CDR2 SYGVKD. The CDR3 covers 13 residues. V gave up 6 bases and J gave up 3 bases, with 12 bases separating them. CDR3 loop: CAIRTFENYEQYF. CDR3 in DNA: TGTGCCATCAGGACATTCGAGAACTACGAGCAGTACTTC.

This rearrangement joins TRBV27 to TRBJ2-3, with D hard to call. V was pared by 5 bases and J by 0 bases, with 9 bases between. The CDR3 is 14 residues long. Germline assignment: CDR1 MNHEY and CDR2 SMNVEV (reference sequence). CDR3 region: CASSAQESTDTQYF. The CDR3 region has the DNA TGTGCCAGCAGTGCCCAGGAAAGCACAGATACGCAGTATTTT.

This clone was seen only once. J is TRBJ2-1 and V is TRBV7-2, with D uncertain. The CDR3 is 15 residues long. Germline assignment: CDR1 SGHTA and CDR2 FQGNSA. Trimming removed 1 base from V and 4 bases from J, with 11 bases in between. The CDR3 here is CASSLDIGSYNEQFF. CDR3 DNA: TGTGCCAGCAGCTTAGATATCGGTTCTTACAATGAGCAGTTCTTC.

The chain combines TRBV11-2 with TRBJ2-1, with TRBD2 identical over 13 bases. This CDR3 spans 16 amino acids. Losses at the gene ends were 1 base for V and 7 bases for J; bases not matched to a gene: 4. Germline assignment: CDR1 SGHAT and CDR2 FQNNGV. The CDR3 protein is CASSLGTSGSGNEQFF. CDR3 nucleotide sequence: TGTGCCAGCAGCTTAGGGACTAGCGGGAGTGGTAATGAGCAGTTCTTC.

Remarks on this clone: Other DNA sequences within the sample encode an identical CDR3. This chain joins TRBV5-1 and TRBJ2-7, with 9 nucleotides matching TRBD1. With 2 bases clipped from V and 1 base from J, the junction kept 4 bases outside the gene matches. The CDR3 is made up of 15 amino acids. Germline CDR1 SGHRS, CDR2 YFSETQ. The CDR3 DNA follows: TGCGCCAGCAGCTTCACAGGGGGCTCATCCTACGAGCAGTACTTC. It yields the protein CASSFTGGSSYEQYF.

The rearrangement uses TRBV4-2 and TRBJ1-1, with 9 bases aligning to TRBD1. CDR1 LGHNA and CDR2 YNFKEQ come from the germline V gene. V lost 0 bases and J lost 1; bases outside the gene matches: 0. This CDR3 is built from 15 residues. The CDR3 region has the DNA TGTGCCAGCAGCCAAGAGACAGGGGGGAACACTGAAGCTTTCTTT. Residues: CASSQETGGNTEAFF.